These 12 T cell receptor beta chains originate from one sample sequenced in a study of cytomegalovirus exposure and HLA in healthy donors. The PCR was carried out with 60 Vbeta primers and 13 Jbeta primers. Data came from immunoSEQ multiplex PCR; TCRdb stores just in-frame clones and leaves some out. The sample has roughly 180,000 clones, 60% to 80% seen once. The sample was PBMCs. These receptors originate from a man in his fifties in good health and CMV-seropositive.

The gene calls are TRBV5-1 and TRBJ2-3, with TRBD2 identical over 11 bases. The trim removed 0 bases at V and 2 bases at J, leaving 2 bases unmatched. CDR3 size: 16 residues. Per the germline V gene, CDR1 is SGHRS and CDR2 is YFSETQ. The CDR3: CASSLASGGYTDTQYF. CDR3 in DNA: TGCGCCAGCAGCTTGGCTAGCGGGGGGTACACAGATACGCAGTATTTT.

This chain connects TRBV6-5 to TRBJ2-1, with 7 bases identical to TRBD2. The trim removed 2 bases at V and 6 bases at J, leaving 10 bases unmatched. The CDR3 contains 16 residues. Germline CDR1 reads MNHEY; CDR2 reads SVGAGI. In nucleotides, the CDR3 is TGTGCCAGCAGTTACCTCGACAACGGGGGGTTCAATGAGCAGTTCTTC. Protein sequence: CASSYLDNGGFNEQFF.

This clone was picked up one time. The chain links TRBV27 to TRBJ1-1; weak D call: TRBD1 (6 bases). Looked up from germline, CDR1 is MNHEY and CDR2 is SMNVEV (reference sequence). The length of the CDR3 is 13 residues. V dropped 2 bases and J dropped 4 bases, with 8 bases sitting between them. The CDR3 nucleotides read TGTGCCAGCAGTTTACCAGGGGTCACTGAAGCTTTCTTT. This sequence encodes CASSLPGVTEAFF.

This chain links TRBV30 with TRBJ1-1; D gene ambiguous. This CDR3 spans 13 amino acids. From germline, CDR1 is GTSNPN and CDR2 SVGIG (reference sequence). V lost 6 bases and J lost 1, with 12 bases in between. The CDR3 reads CACSQSRNTEAFF. In nucleotides, the CDR3 is TGTGCCTGTAGCCAAAGCAGGAACACTGAAGCTTTCTTT.

The chain couples TRBV5-5 to TRBJ1-1; tentatively, D is TRBD1 (5 bases). Germline loops: CDR1 SGHKS, CDR2 YYEKEE (reference sequence). The V and J ends lost 4 bases and 4 bases respectively, with 14 bases between them. This CDR3 contains 14 residues. This CDR3 is CASSRMGGATEAFF. Written as DNA, the CDR3 is TGTGCCAGCAGCCGAATGGGGGGAGCCACTGAAGCTTTCTTT.

The CDR3 DNA reads as TGCGCCAGCAGCCGAGGACAGAGGAACACTGAAGCTTTCTTT. It yields the protein CASSRGQRNTEAFF. The chain couples TRBV5-1 to TRBJ1-1, with D possibly being TRBD1 (6 bases). Trimming stripped 4 bases from V and 1 base from J, with 11 bases between. CDR1 is SGHRS, CDR2 YFSETQ, per germline. This CDR3 is 14 amino acids long.

The J gene is TRBJ1-4, the V gene TRBV4-3; the D gene is possibly TRBD1 (5 bases). The V end was cut by 3 bases, the J end by 5 bases, with 19 bases between. CDR3 length equals 17 residues. Germline lookup yields CDR1 LGHNA and CDR2 YSLEER. The CDR3, as DNA: TGCGCCAGCAGCCAGGGACTTGAGGGGTTGCGGAATGAAAAACTGTTTTTT. It translates to CASSQGLEGLRNEKLFF.

This clone appeared a few times. CDR3 nucleotides: TGCGCCAGCAGCTTGGGGTATTCGGACACTGAAGCTTTCTTT. Its translation is CASSLGYSDTEAFF. The chain has TRBV5-1 and TRBJ1-1; D is undetermined. Per germline, CDR1 SGHRS and CDR2 YFSETQ. The CDR3 is made up of 14 amino acids. V lost 0 bases to trimming and J lost 3 bases, with 9 bases between them.

V is TRBV7-6 and J is TRBJ1-3, with 7 bases that match TRBD1. The CDR3 extends over 15 amino acids. CDR1 and CDR2 (germline): SGHVS, FNYEAQ. Trimming took 2 bases from V and 5 from J; bases not matched to a gene: 6. This chain's CDR3 is CASSLRQGGRNTIYF. CDR3 nucleotides: TGTGCCAGCAGCTTACGACAGGGTGGGAGAAACACCATATATTTT.

The table lists this clone with a count of one. This sequence joins TRBV6-6 and TRBJ2-7; TRBD2 is a possible D gene (7 bases). Trimming took off 4 bases at V and 5 bases at J, with 18 bases between the two ends. CDR1 and CDR2 (germline): MNHNY, SVGAGI (reference sequence). The CDR3 is made up of 15 amino acids. The CDR3 here is CASSFRGAGSDEQYF. The CDR3 DNA is TGTGCCAGCAGTTTTCGGGGGGCCGGTTCGGACGAGCAGTACTTC.

In DNA, the CDR3 is TGTGCCAGCAGTGGAGGCAGGGGGCCTGGAAACACCATATATTTT. This translates into CASSGGRGPGNTIYF. The rearrangement uses TRBV2 and TRBJ1-3; 8 nucleotides line up with TRBD1. The CDR3 extends over 15 amino acids. V shed 4 bases and J 2 bases; nucleotides not matched to a gene: 4. Germline loops: CDR1 SNHLY, CDR2 FYNNEI.

Comment on this clone: The junction shows a germline mismatch at one end, possibly a read error. This chain connects TRBV7-9 to TRBJ1-3, with D hard to call. The CDR3 has 16 residues. Germline V gives CDR1 SEHNR, CDR2 FQNEAQ (reference sequence). Here the CDR3 DNA reads TGTTCCAGCAGTTACGACTTAAGCCACTCTGGAAACACCATATATTTT. Its protein is CSSSYDLSHSGNTIYF.